A single sample is the source of the 28 T cell receptor beta chains below, sequenced in a study of precursors of human CD4 cytotoxic T cells. TCRdb independently ran MiXCR on the reads; one entry per CDR3 protein. The sample contains about 410 distinct CDR3 sequences, around a fifth of which appear only once. Bulk UMI-based sequencing covered sorted CD4+ central memory, effector memory, IL-7R-high and IL-7R-negative TEMRA subsets. Sequenced input: memory CD4+ T cells from blood (PBMCs). Receptors were obtained from a human donor in good health.

By its share, this clonotype is large (0.1 to 1%). The V gene is TRBV7-9, the J gene TRBJ2-4, with D perhaps TRBD1 or TRBD2 (5 bases each). Germline V CDR1 and CDR2: SEHNR, FQNEAQ (reference sequence). V lost 1 base and J lost 4, with 17 bases in between. The CDR3 consists of 17 residues. The chain's CDR3 is CASSLGDGTQKKNIQYF. The CDR3 nucleotides are TGTGCCAGCAGCTTAGGCGACGGGACCCAAAAAAAAAACATTCAGTACTTC.

This clonotype is termed large. The chain recombines TRBV19 with TRBJ1-5, with 9 bases matching TRBD1. In germline, CDR1 is LNHDA, CDR2 SQIVND (reference sequence). The CDR3 runs to 16 residues. V gave up 3 bases and J gave up 3 bases; unmatched junction bases: 6. The CDR3 nucleotides read TGTGCCAGTAGTATTCACAGGGGGCAGGTCAATCAGCCCCAGCATTTT. This encodes CASSIHRGQVNQPQHF.

By sample share, this clonotype is large. J is TRBJ1-5 and V is TRBV10-2; 8 bases map to TRBD1. The germline gives CDR1 WSHSY, CDR2 SAAADI. The CDR3 is 16 amino acids. Losses at the gene ends were 1 base for V and 3 bases for J; bases not matched to a gene: 5. This CDR3 is CASSELGQADNQPQHF. In DNA, the CDR3 is TGCGCCAGCAGTGAGTTGGGACAGGCCGACAATCAGCCCCAGCATTTT.

This clonotype is termed large (0.1 to 1%). V and J are TRBV5-1 and TRBJ2-7; TRBD2 matches at 7 bases. The germline gives CDR1 SGHRS, CDR2 YFSETQ. There are 15 residues in the CDR3. The trim removed 2 bases at V and 2 bases at J, leaving 7 bases unmatched. The CDR3 DNA reads as TGCGCCAGCAGCTTACGGGGGAGGGGCGCCTACGAGCAGTACTTC. Its translation is CASSLRGRGAYEQYF.

This clonotype is large in the sample. The chain links TRBV10-2 to TRBJ2-7; no reliable D call. Trimming took 5 bases from V and 5 from J, leaving 10 bases between them. The CDR3 has 12 amino acids. CDR1 is WSHSY, CDR2 SAAADI, per germline. The CDR3 loop reads CASSWRGDEQYF. The CDR3, as DNA: TGCGCCAGCAGTTGGAGAGGCGACGAGCAGTACTTC.

By sample fraction, this clonotype is hyperexpanded. The chain joins TRBV7-9 to TRBJ2-7; 7 bases fit TRBD1. Germline trimming cut 6 bases from V and 2 bases from J; bases unmatched to any gene: 1. Looked up from germline, CDR1 is SEHNR and CDR2 is FQNEAQ (reference sequence). The CDR3 has 12 amino acids. The CDR3: CASRGTAYEQYF. For the CDR3, the DNA is TGTGCCAGCAGGGGGACAGCCTACGAGCAGTACTTC. The whole variable domain, filled in from reference TRBV7-9 and TRBJ2-7, reads DTGVSQNPRHKITKRGQNVTFRCDPISEHNRLYWYRQTLGQGPEFLTYFQNEAQLEKSRLLSDRFSAERPKGSFSTLEIQRTEQGDSAMYLCASRGTAYEQYFGPGTRLTVT.

This clonotype is large in the sample. This rearrangement joins TRBV12-3 or TRBV12-4 to TRBJ2-7; 16 bases align to TRBD2. With 6 bases clipped from V and 2 bases from J, the junction kept 1 base outside the gene matches. The CDR3 spans 15 residues. The CDR3 DNA reads TGTGCCAGCAGCGGGACTAGCGGGAGGGCCTACGAGCAGTACTTC. Amino acid sequence: CASSGTSGRAYEQYF.

Concerning this clonotype: A read error may explain this, as a much larger clone is one base away. J is TRBJ2-6 and V is TRBV10-3, with unresolved D. The V gene lost 2 bases and the J gene lost 0 bases, with 8 bases spanning the gap. This CDR3 contains 16 residues. Germline V CDR1 and CDR2: ENHRY, SYGVKD. CDR3 loop: CAISEIVNSGANVLTF. CDR3 bases: TGTGCCATCAGTGAGATTGTGAACTCTGGGGCCAACGTCCTGACTTTC.

The chain is built from TRBV27 and TRBJ2-2; 8 bases are a match to TRBD2. Per germline, CDR1 MNHEY and CDR2 SMNVEV (reference sequence). This CDR3 contains 16 residues. J was trimmed by 2 bases and V by 0 bases; bases with no gene match: 2. The chain's CDR3 is CASSLSLAANTGELFF. The DNA for the CDR3 is TGTGCCAGCAGTTTATCACTAGCGGCCAACACCGGGGAGCTGTTTTTT.

By proportion, this clonotype is large (0.1 to 1%). The rearrangement uses TRBV14 and TRBJ2-1, with D possibly called TRBD1 or TRBD2 (5 bases each). Trimming removed 4 bases from V and 4 bases from J, with 14 bases in between. There are 15 residues in the CDR3. Germline CDR1 SGHDN, CDR2 FVKESK. CDR3 protein: CASSPSGPHYNEQFF. Here the CDR3 DNA reads TGTGCCAGCAGCCCGTCGGGACCCCATTACAATGAGCAGTTCTTC.

By proportion, this clonotype is large (0.1 to 1%). This chain links TRBV7-8 with TRBJ2-7; 10 positions match TRBD1. The CDR3 loop spans 15 amino acids. After removal of 1 base from V and 3 bases from J, the junction contained 3 bases not matched to a gene. Germline lookup yields CDR1 SGHVS and CDR2 FQNEAQ. DNA for the CDR3: TGTGCCAGCAGCTTAGAGGGACAGGGGAGCTACGAGCAGTACTTC. Protein: CASSLEGQGSYEQYF.

Within the sample, this clonotype is large. This chain connects TRBV7-8 to TRBJ2-1, with D perhaps given as TRBD1 or TRBD2 (7 bases each). CDR1 is SGHVS, CDR2 FQNEAQ, per germline. CDR3 length: 17 amino acids. The ends were cut back, 5 bases at V and 3 bases at J, with 20 bases in the middle. The chain's CDR3 is CASSPLGRGPDYNEQFF. The CDR3 region has the DNA TGTGCCAGCAGCCCCTTGGGGAGGGGGCCAGACTACAATGAGCAGTTCTTC.

On this clonotype: A much larger clone lies a single base off, so this may be a read error. The rearrangement links TRBV7-3 to TRBJ2-1; TRBD2 agrees at 8 bases. Germline CDR1 SGHTA, CDR2 FQGTGA. The CDR3 runs to 16 residues. CDR3 residues: CANSRQGTSLSGEQFF. The DNA of the CDR3 is TGTGCCAACAGCCGGCAGGGGACTAGTCTATCGGGGGAGCAGTTCTTC.

Within the sample, this clonotype is large. V usage is TRBV12-3 or TRBV12-4 and J usage is TRBJ2-7; no clear D. The CDR3 loop spans 12 amino acids. Trimming took off 3 bases at V and 4 bases at J, with 7 bases between the two ends. CDR3: CASSFQGYEQYF. The CDR3 nucleotides are TGTGCCAGCAGTTTCCAAGGATACGAGCAGTACTTC.

This clonotype is large (0.1 to 1%) within its sample. The chain couples TRBV18 to TRBJ1-4; the D is unclear. The CDR3 spans 13 residues. The V end was cut by 4 bases, the J end by 7 bases, with 10 bases between. Germline loops: CDR1 KGHSH, CDR2 LQKENI. The CDR3 nucleotides read TGTGCCAGCTCACTTACCGCCAGTGAAAAACTGTTTTTT. Its protein is CASSLTASEKLFF. Variable domain in full (rest from reference TRBV18 and TRBJ1-4): NAGVMQNPRHLVRRRGQEARLRCSPMKGHSHVYWYRQLPEEGLKFMVYLQKENIIDESGMPKERFSAEFPKEGPSILRIQQVVRGDSAAYFCASSLTASEKLFFGSGTQLSVL.

This clonotype is large within its sample. The J gene is TRBJ2-2, the V gene TRBV6-5; D is ambiguous. The CDR3 length is 15 residues. The germline V gene encodes CDR1 MNHEY and CDR2 SVGAGI. V lost 2 bases, J lost 2 bases, and 9 bases lay in between. CDR3 sequence reads: CASSYRALNTGELFF. Here the CDR3 DNA reads TGTGCCAGCAGTTACCGGGCTTTAAACACCGGGGAGCTGTTTTTT.

Within the sample, this clonotype is large. V usage is TRBV13 and J usage is TRBJ2-1, with 9 positions matching TRBD2. The germline V gene has CDR1 PRHDT and CDR2 FYEKMQ (reference sequence). The CDR3 sequence is 21 residues long. The J segment lost 6 bases and the V segment lost 4 bases, leaving 25 bases of the junction unmatched. The CDR3: CASSSRGISGSNQPSLNEQFF. Written as DNA, the CDR3 is TGTGCCAGCAGCTCGAGAGGGATTAGCGGGAGCAATCAACCCTCCCTCAATGAGCAGTTCTTC.

By sample fraction, this clonotype is large. V usage is TRBV11-2 and J usage is TRBJ2-1; TRBD2 matches 8 bases. V gave up 3 bases and J gave up 4 bases; unmatched junction bases: 8. CDR3 length: 16 amino acids. Germline CDR1 SGHAT, CDR2 FQNNGV. Here the CDR3 DNA reads TGTGCCAGCAGCTTCAAGGCGGGAGGCGGGTACAATGAGCAGTTCTTC. Protein product: CASSFKAGGGYNEQFF.

Notes on this clonotype: This clone may be a read error of a much larger clone one base away. The chain carries TRBV5-6 and TRBJ2-1; TRBD2 matches 10 bases. The CDR3 has 15 residues. Trimming took 7 bases from V and 4 from J; bases not matched to a gene: 8. Looked up from germline, CDR1 is SGHDT and CDR2 is YYEEEE. CDR3 DNA sequence: TGTGCCAGCGGCAGTGGACTAGCGGCATACAATGAGCAGTTCTTC. Protein sequence: CASGSGLAAYNEQFF.

This clonotype rates as large (0.1 to 1%). This chain links TRBV12-3 or TRBV12-4 with TRBJ2-3, with 16 bases matching TRBD2. The CDR3 is 16 residues long. V gave up 5 bases and J gave up 4 bases; unmatched junction bases: 3. CDR3 residues: CASSRGTSGRADTQYF. CDR3 bases: TGTGCCAGCAGTCGCGGGACTAGCGGGAGGGCAGATACGCAGTATTTT.

By share of the sample, this clonotype is hyperexpanded. The J gene is TRBJ1-5, the V gene TRBV12-3 or TRBV12-4, with a weak D call TRBD1 (5 bases). CDR3 length: 14 amino acids. The V end was cut by 1 base, the J end by 6 bases, with 10 bases between. The CDR3 DNA reads as TGTGCCAGCAGTTTAGGGGGGGGAGGTCAGCCCCAGCATTTT. Protein sequence: CASSLGGGGQPQHF.

The V call is TRBV19, the J call TRBJ2-1; 8 nucleotides match TRBD1. There are 14 residues in the CDR3. Trimming at V came to 3 bases and at J to 4 bases, leaving 2 bases not matched to a gene. The germline V gene has CDR1 LNHDA and CDR2 SQIVND (reference sequence). DNA of the CDR3: TGTGCCAGTAGTATTGGACAGGGATACAATGAGCAGTTCTTC. Translation gives CASSIGQGYNEQFF.

By sample share, this clonotype is large. The rearrangement uses TRBV29-1 and TRBJ2-1; D is undetermined. The CDR3 loop spans 11 amino acids. With 8 bases removed from V and 6 bases from J, the gap between germline ends came to 11 bases. Germline CDR1 SQVTM, CDR2 ANQGSEA. The CDR3 loop is CSSRGTNEQFF. In DNA, the CDR3 is TGCAGCAGCCGCGGAACCAATGAGCAGTTCTTC.

Concerning this clonotype itself: With a much larger clone just one base away, this may be a read error. Since the CDR3 does not end with the conserved phenylalanine or tryptophan, this likely comes from a read error. V is TRBV5-1 and J is TRBJ1-2; D call uncertain. Germline CDR1 reads SGHRS; CDR2 reads YFSETQ. V was cut by 4 bases and J by 4 bases, with 8 bases left in between. The CDR3 covers 12 residues. The DNA for the CDR3 is TGCGCCAGCAGCGTCGACTTCTATGGCTACACCTAC. Translation gives CASSVDFYGYTY.

By share, this clonotype counts as large. The chain uses TRBV27 and TRBJ1-2; TRBD1 agrees at 7 bases. The germline CDR1 and CDR2 sequences are MNHEY and SMNVEV (reference sequence). The CDR3 runs 14 residues. The J segment lost 4 bases and the V segment lost 5 bases, leaving 7 bases of the junction unmatched. Here the CDR3 DNA reads TGTGCCAGCAGTCGCCGGGACAGTCTCTATGGCTACACCTTC. Translation gives CASSRRDSLYGYTF.

Comments on this clonotype: This may stem from a read error, because a much larger clone lies one nucleotide away. This rearrangement joins TRBV12-5 to TRBJ2-2, with D tentatively TRBD2 (6 bases). This CDR3 has 18 amino acids. The germline V gene encodes CDR1 LGHNT and CDR2 FRNRAP. Trimming removed 5 bases from V and 0 bases from J, with 19 bases in between. CDR3 coding DNA: TGTGCTAGTGGTACGGGGTGGGGTCTAGCGACGAACACCGGGGAGCTGTTTTTT. This codes for CASGTGWGLATNTGELFF. Variable domain in full (rest from reference TRBV12-5 and TRBJ2-2): DARVTQTPRHKVTEMGQEVTMRCQPILGHNTVFWYRQTMMQGLELLAYFRNRAPLDDSGMPKDRFSAEMPDATLATLKIQPSEPRDSAVYFCASGTGWGLATNTGELFFGEGSRLTVL.

This clonotype was seen a few times. The chain links TRBV9 to TRBJ2-1; 7 positions agree with TRBD2. The CDR3 runs 14 residues. Germline V gene sequence: CDR1 SGDLS, CDR2 YYNGEE. The trim removed 0 bases at V and 10 bases at J, leaving 7 bases unmatched. The CDR3 reads CASSVAGGVREQFF. The CDR3 bases are TGTGCCAGCAGCGTAGCGGGAGGTGTTCGCGAGCAGTTCTTC.

The V gene is TRBV5-1, the J gene TRBJ1-1; D is possibly TRBD1 (6 bases). This CDR3 is built from 16 residues. Per the germline V gene, CDR1 is SGHRS and CDR2 is YFSETQ. Trimming left V 3 bases short and J 4 bases short, with 19 bases between. In DNA form, the CDR3 reads TGCGCCAGCAGCTACTATCGTAGACAGGAGGGCACTGAAGCTTTCTTT. Translating it yields CASSYYRRQEGTEAFF. The full variable domain, completed using reference TRBV5-1 and TRBJ1-1, is KAGVTQTPRYLIKTRGQQVTLSCSPISGHRSVSWYQQTPGQGLQFLFEYFSETQRNKGNFPGRFSGRQFSNSRSEMNVSTLELGDSALYLCASSYYRRQEGTEAFFGQGTRLTVV.